This T cell receptor beta chain is drawn from a study of blood T cell repertoires in COVID-19 (dated by TCRdb to between 2020 and 2021). Describing the broader study: The collaborator samples originated in the United States, Italy and Spain and spanned the acute and convalescent phases of COVID-19. The material from the prospective study consisted of cDNA or gDNA derived from T cells, B-cell-depleted T cells, or PBMCs. Subjects who had been exposed to COVID-19, were actively infected with it, or had recovered from it provided the deeply sampled blood TCRbeta repertoires that made up the dataset. The repertoires were released in a freely available public database intended as a resource for research on the immune response to SARS-CoV-2. The samples were drawn from the first 160 participants of the ongoing ImmuneRACE study and from some 1,300 subjects provided by 6 global collaborators. Nearly every sample came with metadata listing a de-identified subject ID, COVID-19 status, age in years and sex. HLA class I and class II types, where available, came from metadata supplied by the sample provider rather than from assay-based typing. What the research found in general, with its limitations: How much clinical and demographic metadata was included differed by source and by participant, and the metadata was provided uncurated.

The collaborating institutions used their own protocols to collect whole blood in K2EDTA tubes. For TCRbeta analysis, collaborator samples were shipped as frozen whole blood, as isolated PBMCs, or as DNA extracted from either sample type. Here V drops 2 bases and J drops 5 bases, and the junction holds 5 bases not matched to any gene. CDR3 length: 14 amino acids, cysteine to phenylalanine. The CDR3 DNA has 42 bases and is translated from base 1. CDR1 and CDR2 are drawn from the germline V gene: SGHNT, YENEEA. TCRbeta CDR3 regions were amplified from genomic DNA using the immunoSEQ Assay, a bias-controlled multiplex PCR. The published analysis was carried out like this. Within the assay, amplification of reference gene primers was used to estimate how many nucleated cells each sample contained. To quantify the absolute abundance of each unique TCRbeta CDR3 rearrangement, sequence reads were collapsed and filtered. For each sample, productive Simpson clonality was calculated as the square root of Simpson's diversity index over productive rearrangements. What TCRdb holds here is the immuneACCESS table cut down to in-frame rearrangements. Part of the clones is not present; checked against another copy, under half of the missing clones reflect an unresolved V gene, and the others are unexplained. Clonal size and the V and J genes are those of that table, whereas D and trimming came from the DNA. The sample includes approximately 34,000 clones, with approximately 89% observed a single time. In total, the top ten clones hold approximately 4% of the sample.

As concerns this clone: Its antigen has not been determined. The input lacks base qualities; no much larger clone sits a single base away.

Material: peripheral blood. The chain is assembled from TRBV11-3 and TRBJ1-1; 7 middle bases align to TRBD1. This clonotype originated in a man aged 60-69 years with acute or convalescent COVID-19. For the CDR3, the sequence is CASSLLPGGTEAFF. In nucleotide form, the sequence is TGTGCCAGCAGCTTACTCCCAGGGGGGACTGAAGCTTTCTTT.